The TCR beta chain under discussion was sequenced for a study of T cell clones after liver transplantation. This clone has only one observation. The antigen remains undetermined. CDR3 length equals 16 residues. Germline lookup yields CDR1 SGDLS and CDR2 YYNGEE. The junction had 7 bases not matched to a gene; V was cut back by 4 bases and J by 3 bases. General study findings and limits: Small, mixed patient groups and varying post-transplant times limit these conclusions.

TCRdb keeps only in-frame clones here, not all; method: immunoSEQ multiplex PCR. The table shows 50,000 or so clones, with roughly 70% occurring only once. This receptor was taken from a human patient who received a liver transplant. Some T cells may possibly be graft donor cells. V is TRBV9 and J is TRBJ1-2, with TRBD1 matching 12 bases. Here the sequenced sample was CD4+ T cells from blood, taken more than 52 months after liver transplant. The CDR3 loop is CASSPGGQGAYYGYTF. Written as DNA, the CDR3 is TGTGCCAGCAGCCCCGGGGGACAGGGGGCTTACTATGGCTACACCTTC. Supplemented by reference TRBV9 and TRBJ1-2, the full variable domain reads DSGVTQTPKHLITATGQRVTLRCSPRSGDLSVYWYQQSLDQGLQFLIQYYNGEERAKGNILERFSAQQFPDLHSELNLSSLELGDSALYFCASSPGGQGAYYGYTFGSGTRLTVV.